Listed below are T cell receptor beta chains from one sample, sequenced in a study of blood T cell repertoires in COVID-19. Libraries were prepared by immunoSEQ multiplex PCR; TCRdb keeps only in-frame clonotypes and omits some of them. This table holds approximately 260,000 clones, roughly nine tenths found once. Material for sequencing was peripheral blood. Receptor source: a middle-aged woman who had recovered from COVID-19. Both conserved end residues are part of each CDR3. D genes are given only for firm matches. The listing skips clone size in some rows; elsewhere it reads once, few, many or a size class.

d_gene	abundance	j_gene	v_gene	CDR3nt	CDR3aa
.	.	TRBJ2-2	TRBV3-1/TRBV3-2	TGTGCCAGCAGCGACAATGGGGGGTCCGGGGAGCTGTTTTTT	CASSDNGGSGELFF
.	.	TRBJ1-1	TRBV19	TGTGCCAGTAGTATGGGGGCGGCTGCTGAAGCTTTCTTT	CASSMGAAAEAFF
.	.	TRBJ2-2	TRBV28	TGTGCCACCCAGGGTACCGGGGAGCTGTTTTTT	CATQGTGELFF
.	.	TRBJ2-5	TRBV2	TGTGCCAGCAGACCTTCGACTAGTCGGGAGACCCAGTACTTC	CASRPSTSRETQYF
TRBD2	.	TRBJ2-3	TRBV5-4	TGTGCCAGCAGCTCTGGACTAGCGTCGTATTTT	CASSSGLASYF
TRBD1	.	TRBJ2-2	TRBV2	TGTGCCAGCAGTAAAACCGGGACAGCGAACACCGGGGAGCTGTTTTTT	CASSKTGTANTGELFF
.	.	TRBJ2-1	TRBV11-3	TGTGCCAGCAGCCCGACGGGGGGCGAACTCTACAATGAGCAGTTCTTC	CASSPTGGELYNEQFF
TRBD2	.	TRBJ2-2	TRBV28	TGTGCCAGCAGTTTGCTCCTAGCGGGGGGTAACGGGGAGCTGTTTTTT	CASSLLLAGGNGELFF
.	.	TRBJ1-2	TRBV19	TGTGCCAGTAGTATTAACGGACTCGCCGGTGGCTACACCTTC	CASSINGLAGGYTF
TRBD1	.	TRBJ2-1	TRBV5-1	TGCGCCAGCAGCTACAGGACAGGGGAATACAATGAGCAGTTCTTC	CASSYRTGEYNEQFF
.	.	TRBJ1-2	TRBV2	TGTGCCAGCAGCGGAGACAACTATGGCTACACCTTC	CASSGDNYGYTF
.	.	TRBJ2-3	TRBV7-3	TGTGCCAGCAGCTTGGGACACGCCACAGATACGCAGTATTTT	CASSLGHATDTQYF
TRBD2	.	TRBJ2-3	TRBV6-1	TGTGCCAGCAGTGGTCTAGCGGGGGCCCTAACAGATACGCAGTATTTT	CASSGLAGALTDTQYF
.	.	TRBJ2-7	TRBV12-1	TGTGCCAGCAGCGGGTTTAGCAGGGGGGTGGTGTACGAGCAGTACTTC	CASSGFSRGVVYEQYF
.	.	TRBJ2-2	TRBV10-3	TGTGCCGTCCAAGTGGGTAGAGGCACCGGGGAGCTGTTTTTT	CAVQVGRGTGELFF
.	.	TRBJ2-5	TRBV27	TGTGCCAGCAGTTGGCGGGCCGAAGAGACCCAGTACTTC	CASSWRAEETQYF
.	.	TRBJ1-5	TRBV6-1	TGTGCCAGCAGTGAAGGTCTTGGGGGGGCAGGGAACAATCAGCCCCAGCATTTT	CASSEGLGGAGNNQPQHF
.	.	TRBJ2-2	TRBV19	TGTGCCAGTAGTATGGAAGTCTCGCGAGGCGGGGAGCTGTTTTTT	CASSMEVSRGGELFF
.	.	TRBJ1-1	TRBV9	TGTGCCAGCAGCGTCAGGGGTGGCGAAGCTTTCTTT	CASSVRGGEAFF
TRBD1	few	TRBJ2-5	TRBV7-9	TGTGCCAGCAGCTTAGATCCGGACAGGGGAGAGACCCAGTACTTC	CASSLDPDRGETQYF
.	.	TRBJ1-1	TRBV12-3/TRBV12-4	TGTGCCAGCAGTGGAGGCACTGAAGCTTTCTTT	CASSGGTEAFF
.	.	TRBJ1-2	TRBV4-1	TGCGCCAGCAACATACGGGAGGGGGGCTATGGCTACACCTTC	CASNIREGGYGYTF
.	.	TRBJ2-3	TRBV30	TGTGCCTGGAGCGGGGGGCGACGCACAGATACGCAGTATTTT	CAWSGGRRTDTQYF
.	.	TRBJ1-3	TRBV29-1	TGCAGCGTTGAAGGCAGGGGAAACACCATATATTTT	CSVEGRGNTIYF
TRBD1	.	TRBJ2-1	TRBV27	TGTGCCAGCAGTCGGGGACAGCCCTCCTACAATGAGCAGTTCTTC	CASSRGQPSYNEQFF
TRBD1	.	TRBJ2-7	TRBV27	TGTGCCAGCAGTTTCAATTCAGGGGGCCGCGGATCGTCCCACGAGCAGTACTTC	CASSFNSGGRGSSHEQYF
.	.	TRBJ2-7	TRBV12-3/TRBV12-4	TGTGCCAGCAGTTCTGACTATTGGGAGCAGTACTTC	CASSSDYWEQYF
TRBD1	.	TRBJ2-3	TRBV5-5	TGTGCCAGCAGGAAGGGGGCGACAGATACGCAGTATTTT	CASRKGATDTQYF
.	.	TRBJ2-5	TRBV10-3	TGTGCCACCTCGTTTAGCGCGAGTTCAGGAGAGACCCAGTACTTC	CATSFSASSGETQYF
TRBD1	.	TRBJ1-6	TRBV7-9	TGTGCCAGCAGCGCGGTGGGACAGTTTAATTCACCCCTCCACTTT	CASSAVGQFNSPLHF
.	.	TRBJ2-2	TRBV7-2	TGTGCCAGCAGCCAAGTACCTAGCAAGTCGAACACCGGGGAGCTGTTTTTT	CASSQVPSKSNTGELFF
TRBD2	.	TRBJ2-3	TRBV9	TGTGCCAGCAGCGTAGCGGCCGGGGGAGGGGCTAAGCTCACAGATACGCAGTATTTT	CASSVAAGGGAKLTDTQYF
TRBD1	.	TRBJ1-3	TRBV9	TGTGCCAGCAGCGAGACGGACAGGCTAGACAACACCATATATTTT	CASSETDRLDNTIYF
TRBD2	.	TRBJ2-3	TRBV19	TGTGCCAGTAAGAAGTACCGCGGGAGTTTAGGAGATACGCAGTATTTT	CASKKYRGSLGDTQYF
TRBD1	.	TRBJ1-4	TRBV5-1	TGCGCCAGCAGCACCGGACAGGCGAATGAAAAACTGTTTTTT	CASSTGQANEKLFF
.	.	TRBJ2-3	TRBV6-5	TGTGCCAGCAGTTACTCGGAGCTTAGCACAGATACGCAGTATTTT	CASSYSELSTDTQYF
TRBD1	.	TRBJ1-1	TRBV28	TGTGCCAGCAGCCTAGACAGGGTGCTCACTGAAGCTTTCTTT	CASSLDRVLTEAFF
TRBD1	few	TRBJ2-5	TRBV5-1	TGCGCCAGCAGCTTGTCTGTCTGGACAGGATTAGAGACCCAGTACTTC	CASSLSVWTGLETQYF
TRBD2	.	TRBJ2-3	TRBV11-2	TGTGCCAGCAGCTTTTCGTCAGTCGGGTGGGAGGGGTACACAGATACGCAGTATTTT	CASSFSSVGWEGYTDTQYF
.	.	TRBJ1-5	TRBV6-6	TGTGCCAGCAGTCCAAGGCCGGCGGCAGATAGCAATCAGCCCCAGCATTTT	CASSPRPAADSNQPQHF
TRBD1	.	TRBJ1-2	TRBV5-6	TGTGCCAGCAGCTCAGATACGACAGGGGGATATGGCTACACCTTC	CASSSDTTGGYGYTF
.	.	TRBJ2-1	TRBV3-1/TRBV3-2	TGTGCCAGCAGCCACCTACAGGGTGAGCAGTTCTTC	CASSHLQGEQFF